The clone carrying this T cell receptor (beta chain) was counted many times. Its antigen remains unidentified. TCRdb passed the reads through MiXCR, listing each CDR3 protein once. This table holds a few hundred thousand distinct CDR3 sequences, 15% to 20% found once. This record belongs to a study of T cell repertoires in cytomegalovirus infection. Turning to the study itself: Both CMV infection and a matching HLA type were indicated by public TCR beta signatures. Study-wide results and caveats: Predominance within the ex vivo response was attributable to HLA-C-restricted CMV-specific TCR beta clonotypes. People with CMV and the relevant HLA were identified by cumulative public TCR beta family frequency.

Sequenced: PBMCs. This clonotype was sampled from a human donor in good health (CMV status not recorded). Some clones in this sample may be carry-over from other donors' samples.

In nucleotides, the CDR3 is TGTGCCAGCAGTTACGGCCCGGGGGAAAGCACAGATACGCAGTATTTT. Its protein is CASSYGPGESTDTQYF. The rearrangement uses TRBV6-5 and TRBJ2-3; perhaps TRBD2 as D (6 bases). V shed 2 bases and J shed 0 bases, with 12 bases lying between them. CDR1 MNHEY and CDR2 SVGAGI come from the germline V gene. The CDR3 has 16 amino acids.